This record concerns one T cell receptor beta chain sequence. This CDR3 has 14 amino acids. Trimming took 1 base from V and 5 from J; bases not matched to a gene: 5. Germline V gene lookup returns CDR1 SGHRS and CDR2 YFSETQ. This sample stems from a study of blood T cell repertoires in COVID-19. The method was immunoSEQ multiplex PCR; TCRdb's version includes in-frame clones alone and lacks a portion of them. This sample yields about 180,000 clones, of which 88% are seen a single time; 3.5% to 5% belongs to the top ten. This TCR derives from a woman aged 30 to 39 with acute or convalescent COVID-19. Sequences were obtained from peripheral blood. The gene calls are TRBV5-1 and TRBJ1-1; the match to TRBD1 covers 7 bases. The CDR3 here is CASSLRGPGTEAFF. CDR3 nucleotide sequence: TGCGCCAGCAGCTTGAGGGGGCCCGGAACTGAAGCTTTCTTT.